The clone carrying this T cell receptor (beta chain) appeared once. Sequenced by immunoSEQ multiplex PCR; TCRdb stores in-frame clones only, minus some. The sample shows approximately 160,000 clones, around four fifths of them seen only once. This CDR3 is built from 14 residues. Germline loops: CDR1 GTSNPN, CDR2 SVGIG (reference sequence). V shed 5 bases, J shed 6 bases, and the junction held 6 bases outside the gene matches. This specimen belongs to a study of cytomegalovirus exposure and HLA in healthy donors. This TCR was recovered from a man aged 25-40 years in good health and CMV-seropositive. The rearrangement links TRBV30 to TRBJ2-3, with 12 bases lining up with TRBD2. The sequencing sample was made of PBMCs. CDR3 coding DNA: TGTGCCTGGGGCCTAGCGGGGGGGCGGGATACGCAGTATTTT. The encoded protein is CAWGLAGGRDTQYF.